This T cell receptor (beta chain) comes out of a study of blood T cell repertoires in COVID-19. In terms of age and location, participants ranged from roughly 18 to 90 years and lived in about two dozen US areas. The CDR3 length is 16 residues. V was clipped by 8 bases and J by 5 bases, with 22 bases between them. Per germline, CDR1 LNHDA and CDR2 SQIVND (reference sequence). Assay: immunoSEQ multiplex PCR; the TCRdb copy retains only in-frame clones and omits some. In the table there are over 130,000 clones, under 85% of which are singletons. V gene TRBV19 combines with J gene TRBJ2-1; weak D call: TRBD2 (5 bases). This receptor was identified in a woman aged 18-29 years who had been exposed to COVID-19. Sequences were obtained from PBMCs or T cells enriched from blood (not recorded which). CDR3 in amino acids: CASLTGRYGEDNEQFF. The DNA for the CDR3 is TGTGCCAGTCTGACCGGACGGTACGGGGAAGACAATGAGCAGTTCTTC.